A selection of T cell receptor beta chains follows, all from one sample in a study of T cells after yellow fever vaccination. MiXCR, applied by TCRdb to the 5' RACE reads, yields one record per CDR3 protein. The sample holds 90,000 to 150,000 distinct CDR3 sequences, roughly 7.2% seen once. This sample comprised CD4+ T cells sorted from PBMCs, obtained roughly seven weeks after the first yellow fever vaccination. Receptors originate from a man aged 18 to 29 who received the YFV17D yellow fever vaccine. The CDR3 runs from the conserved cysteine through the conserved F or W. The order of the fields is D gene, clone size, V gene, J gene, CDR3 DNA, CDR3 protein. A D gene is named only where the DNA matches it firmly. Some rows have no size entry. The others give once, few or many, or a class for an expanded clone.

>.|many|TRBV28|TRBJ2-5
TGTGCCGGCAACAGGGAAGAAGGCGAGACCCAGTACTTC
CAGNREEGETQYF
>.|many|TRBV11-1|TRBJ2-1
TGTGCCAGCAGCCTTGGACCCTCCGGGACGGACCTCAATGAGCAGTTCTTC
CASSLGPSGTDLNEQFF
>TRBD1|many|TRBV7-2|TRBJ2-7
TGTGCCAGCAGCTTAGAGGGGGCTACTCCAATCTACGAGCAGTACTTC
CASSLEGATPIYEQYF
>.|many|TRBV6-5|TRBJ1-1
TGTGCCAGCAGTTATGACTGGTTGAACACTGAAGCTTTCTTT
CASSYDWLNTEAFF
>.|many|TRBV6-2/TRBV6-3|TRBJ1-1
TGTGCCAGCAGTTACCGGTGGGAGACTGAAGCTTTCTTT
CASSYRWETEAFF
>.|few|TRBV5-6|TRBJ1-5
TGTGCCAGCAGCCGGGTCGGGGGGGATCAGCCCCAGCATTTT
CASSRVGGDQPQHF
>.|.|TRBV7-3|TRBJ2-3
TGTGCCAGCAGCTTGGGTGGGGGGGCCTCAGATGCGCAGTATTTT
CASSLGGGASDAQYF
>.|many|TRBV27|TRBJ1-2
TGTGCCAGCAGGGAAGACGGTAGATATGGCTACACCTTC
CASREDGRYGYTF
>.|many|TRBV14|TRBJ2-6
TGTGCCAGCAGCCCGGGACACTCTGGGGCCAACGTCCTGACTTTC
CASSPGHSGANVLTF
>.|many|TRBV7-8|TRBJ2-1
TGTGCCAGCAGCTTATGGACATGGCTCTACAATGAGCAGTTCTTC
CASSLWTWLYNEQFF
>.|many|TRBV20-1|TRBJ2-7
TGCAGTGCTGCCACCGGACTACTCTACGAGCAGCACTTC
CSAATGLLYEQHF
>.|many|TRBV19|TRBJ1-5
TGTGCCAGTGAAAGACGGAGCAATCAGCCCCAGCATTTT
CASERRSNQPQHF
>TRBD2|many|TRBV10-3|TRBJ2-5
TGTGCCATCAGTTCCGGGGGGGCCAGGGAGACCCAGTACTTC
CAISSGGARETQYF
>.|many|TRBV5-1|TRBJ2-3
TGCGCCAGCAGCTTAACAACAGGGCCGAACACAGATACGCAGTATTTT
CASSLTTGPNTDTQYF
>TRBD1|many|TRBV6-5|TRBJ2-7
TGTGCCAGCAGTTACTCTCGACAGGGGGTGAGCGAGCAGTACTTC
CASSYSRQGVSEQYF
>.|many|TRBV30|TRBJ1-1
TGTGCCTGGATTCTTTGGGGCAAGAACACTGAAGCTTTCTTT
CAWILWGKNTEAFF
>TRBD1|many|TRBV4-1|TRBJ2-7
TGCGCCAGCAGCCACCCCGCGTCGACAGGGAGATCCTACGAGCAGTACTTC
CASSHPASTGRSYEQYF
>TRBD1|many|TRBV6-1|TRBJ1-5
TGTGCCAGCAGTCGAATATCCGGGACAGGGGGGGATCAGCCCCAGCATTTT
CASSRISGTGGDQPQHF
>TRBD2|many|TRBV20-1|TRBJ2-3
TGCAGTGCTAGAGGAGGGGGCCTAGCGGGGGAGGTTGCGCAGTATTTT
CSARGGGLAGEVAQYF
>.|many|TRBV5-1|TRBJ1-1
TGCGCCAGCAGCTCGGAAAATAGTGTGAACACTGAAGCTTTCTTT
CASSSENSVNTEAFF
>TRBD1|.|TRBV7-2|TRBJ2-7
TGTGCCAGCACTCATAACAGGGGCCACGAGCAGTACTTC
CASTHNRGHEQYF
>.|many|TRBV20-1|TRBJ1-5
TGCAGTGCTAGAGTGGACATTCGGCAGCCCCAGCATTTT
CSARVDIRQPQHF
>.|many|TRBV24-1|TRBJ2-5
TGTGCCACCAGTGATTTTTCCAGGGGAGAAGAGACCCAGTACTTC
CATSDFSRGEETQYF
>TRBD2|many|TRBV5-1|TRBJ2-2
TGCGCCAGCAGCTTGAGAACTAGCGGGGACACCGGGGAGCTGTTTTTT
CASSLRTSGDTGELFF
>.|many|TRBV4-2|TRBJ1-1
TGTGCCAGCAGCCAAGACAGGGGCCAGATGAACACTGAAGCTTTCTTT
CASSQDRGQMNTEAFF
>.|many|TRBV7-8|TRBJ2-3
TGTGCCAGCAGCTTATTTAAGGTCACAGATACGCAGTATTTT
CASSLFKVTDTQYF
>.|.|TRBV18|TRBJ2-5
TGTGCCAGCTCAAGAACGAAGGGCGTCGAGACCCAGTACTTC
CASSRTKGVETQYF
>TRBD2|many|TRBV5-1|TRBJ2-3
TGCGCCAGCAGCCTCGGACTAGCCGCAGATACGCAGTATTTT
CASSLGLAADTQYF
>.|many|TRBV3-1|TRBJ1-2
TGTGCCAGCAGCCATTCCACAGAAAACTATGGCTACACCTTC
CASSHSTENYGYTF
>.|.|TRBV7-2|TRBJ2-5
TGTGCCAGCAGCTTAGTACGGGTGGAGACCCAGTACTTC
CASSLVRVETQYF
>TRBD1|.|TRBV6-1|TRBJ2-7
TGTGCCAGCCTCCTACAGGGGAACGAGCAGTACTTC
CASLLQGNEQYF
>TRBD1|.|TRBV12-3/TRBV12-4|TRBJ1-5
TGTGCCAGCAGCCCCACGGGACAGAGGAATCAGCCCCAGCATTTT
CASSPTGQRNQPQHF
>.|.|TRBV12-3/TRBV12-4|TRBJ2-5
TGTGCCAGCAGTTTAGTCGGGCTCCTCCAAGAGACCCAGTACTTC
CASSLVGLLQETQYF
>.|many|TRBV11-2|TRBJ1-2
TGTGCCAGCAGCTTAGGAAACCTTAACTATGGCTACACCTTC
CASSLGNLNYGYTF
>.|many|TRBV28|TRBJ1-3
TGTGCCAGCAGTTTATTGGGACCGGTCGTTTCCCTTGGAAACACCATATATTTT
CASSLLGPVVSLGNTIYF
>TRBD2|few|TRBV7-2|TRBJ2-7
TGTGCCAGCAGCGGATCCGGGACTAGGGGAAAGTACGAGCAGTACTTC
CASSGSGTRGKYEQYF
>.|many|TRBV4-2|TRBJ2-5
TGTGCCAGCAGCCAAGATGGGGCGGGGGCGAAGACCCAGTACTTC
CASSQDGAGAKTQYF
>.|many|TRBV12-3/TRBV12-4|TRBJ1-6
TGTGCCAGCAGTTTAGGCGCGAGCTCCTATAATTCACCCCTCCACTTT
CASSLGASSYNSPLHF
>.|many|TRBV7-2|TRBJ1-1
TGTGCCAGCAGCTTAGTTGTAGGGGCGGACACTGAAGCTTTCTTT
CASSLVVGADTEAFF
>.|many|TRBV6-6|TRBJ2-7
TGTGCCAGCAGTTACGGGGGGCAGGGCGAGCAGTACTTC
CASSYGGQGEQYF
>.|many|TRBV6-5|TRBJ1-1
TGTGCCAGCAGTTACGGGATCAGGGTGAACACTGAAGCTTTCTTT
CASSYGIRVNTEAFF
>TRBD2|many|TRBV7-2|TRBJ2-4
TGTGCCAGCAGCTTAGCCTTGGCGCGGGGGGTACTAGCCAAAAACATTCAGTACTTC
CASSLALARGVLAKNIQYF
>.|many|TRBV5-4|TRBJ2-5
TGTGCCAGCAGCTTGGAGACCGGAGAGACCCAGTACTTC
CASSLETGETQYF
>.|few|TRBV7-2|TRBJ2-1
TGTGCCAGCAGTTCTCCCCAGGTAGCCGCCCTCTACAATGAGCAGTTCTTC
CASSSPQVAALYNEQFF
>TRBD1|many|TRBV7-3|TRBJ2-3
TGTGCCAGCAGCTTCGAGCCCGGACAGGGCGGAACAGATACGCAGTATTTT
CASSFEPGQGGTDTQYF
>TRBD1|medium-sized|TRBV11-2|TRBJ1-6
TGTGCCAGCAGCAGACAGGGGCCTACCAATTCACCCCTCCACTTT
CASSRQGPTNSPLHF
>.|few|TRBV25-1|TRBJ2-7
TGTGCCAGCAGTCCAAAACATGGCTGGGGCCTCTACGAGCAGTACTTC
CASSPKHGWGLYEQYF
>.|many|TRBV29-1|TRBJ2-3
TGCAGCGTGGACAGTCGAGCCCCAGATACGCAGTATTTT
CSVDSRAPDTQYF